This is a list of T cell receptor beta chains from one sample in a study of cytomegalovirus exposure and HLA in healthy donors. Sequenced by immunoSEQ multiplex PCR; TCRdb stores in-frame clones only, minus some. The data contain 200,000 or so clones, roughly 80% of them singletons. Sequenced material: PBMCs. The receptors stem from a man aged 50-59 years in good health and CMV-seronegative. CDR3s include the opening cysteine and the closing phenylalanine or tryptophan. A D gene is named only where the DNA matches it firmly. Some rows mark clone size as missing; the rest say once, few, many or name a class of expanded clone.

v_gene	d_gene	abundance	j_gene	len	CDR3nt	CDR3aa
TRBV30	NA	once	TRBJ1-3	13	TGTGCCTGGAGTACAGGGTCTGGAAACACCATATATTTT	CAWSTGSGNTIYF
TRBV18	TRBD1	once	TRBJ1-1	16	TGTGCCACCACAGGGGGCAGGAGCCCGATGAACACTGAAGCTTTCTTT	CATTGGRSPMNTEAFF
TRBV5-4	NA	once	TRBJ2-3	13	TGTGCCAGCAGCTTGGGCGGCACAGATACGCAGTATTTT	CASSLGGTDTQYF
TRBV18	NA	NA	TRBJ2-7	15	TGTGCCAGCTCCCAAGGGACAACTTACCCCTACGAGCAGTACTTC	CASSQGTTYPYEQYF
TRBV11-2	NA	NA	TRBJ2-2	16	TGTGCCAGCATCACTCTTTGGGGCAGATCCAGCGGGGAGCTGTTTTTT	CASITLWGRSSGELFF
TRBV6-1	NA	once	TRBJ1-5	14	TGTGCCAGCAGCTGGACAGATAGCAATCAGCCCCAGCATTTT	CASSWTDSNQPQHF
TRBV7-9	NA	NA	TRBJ1-4	15	TGTGCCAGCAGCTTAGCGCTGGGGGCTGGTGAAAAACTGTTTTTT	CASSLALGAGEKLFF
TRBV19	NA	NA	TRBJ1-2	15	TGTGCCAGTAGCTTCGATGGCAGGGCCGCCGATGGCTACACCTTC	CASSFDGRAADGYTF
TRBV29-1	NA	once	TRBJ2-3	14	TGCAGCGTTGAAGATCAAGGGGCTCCGGATACGCAGTATTTT	CSVEDQGAPDTQYF
TRBV6-5	TRBD1	NA	TRBJ1-2	13	TGTGCCAGCAGCCCCCCGACAGGGCGCGGCTACACCTTC	CASSPPTGRGYTF
TRBV7-2	NA	NA	TRBJ1-1	15	TGTGCCAGCAGCCCTACAGGGAGGGGGAACACTGAAGCTTTCTTT	CASSPTGRGNTEAFF
TRBV7-3	TRBD1	NA	TRBJ1-6	14	TGTGCCAGCAGCTCCACAGGGGTAGGTTCACCCCTCCACTTT	CASSSTGVGSPLHF
TRBV27	NA	NA	TRBJ1-5	14	TGTGCCAGCAAGATGTCAGATGACAATCAGCCCCAGCATTTT	CASKMSDDNQPQHF
TRBV13	NA	NA	TRBJ2-2	16	TGTGCCAGCAGCAATCCTGAGGGCCCGAACACCGGGGAGCTGTTTTTT	CASSNPEGPNTGELFF
TRBV6-4	NA	NA	TRBJ2-7	15	TGTGCCAGCAAGAATTGGACTCGGATGGACTACGAGCAGTACTTC	CASKNWTRMDYEQYF
TRBV29-1	NA	few	TRBJ2-7	12	TGCAGCGCCGTTAGCGCTTCCTACGAGCAGTACTTC	CSAVSASYEQYF
TRBV10-3	TRBD1	NA	TRBJ1-2	14	TGTGCCATCAGGACAGGGCCTTCTTCCTATGGCTACACCTTC	CAIRTGPSSYGYTF
TRBV30	NA	NA	TRBJ1-3	11	TGTGCCTGGCAGGGTGGAAACACCATATATTTT	CAWQGGNTIYF